The 29 T cell receptor beta chains below were found in one sample sequenced in a study of CD4 and CD8 cells across lung adenocarcinoma regions (dated by TCRdb to the late 2010s). Libraries were built with PCR. Instrument used: HiSeq X Ten. TCRdb applied fastp at Q25 and MiXCR to the public reads, then kept only in-frame beta chains. Every distinct CDR3 protein forms one entry, paired with its most common genes and DNA. The sample records some 14,000 distinct CDR3 sequences, around 40% of which are singletons. The top ten constitute roughly 17% of the sample. Sequenced: CD4+ T cells from the center of a lung tumor. According to the study, the label for this sample's cell subset or site signals: tumor center region. These receptors originate from a male donor with lung adenocarcinoma. The CD4 and CD8 labels of this study may be unreliable.

The chain couples TRBV12-3 or TRBV12-4 to TRBJ2-1; D is unclear. Trimming pared 2 bases from V and 2 bases from J, leaving 7 bases between. CDR3 length: 14 residues. CDR3 in amino acids: CASSLICAYNEQFF. As DNA, the CDR3 is TGTGCCAGCAGTTTAATATGTGCCTACAATGAGCAGTTCTTC.

By its share, this clonotype is medium-sized. V usage is TRBV6-5 and J usage is TRBJ2-7, with D maybe TRBD1 (6 bases). CDR1 is MNHEY and CDR2 is SVGAGI in the germline V gene. V lost 5 bases and J 2 bases, leaving 10 bases between the germline ends. The CDR3 consists of 13 residues. CDR3: CASSNRDTYEQYF. The CDR3 DNA is TGTGCCAGCAGTAACCGGGACACCTACGAGCAGTACTTC.

The J gene is TRBJ2-5, the V gene TRBV20-1, with D perhaps matching TRBD2 (6 bases). The germline V gene has CDR1 DFQATT and CDR2 SNEGSKA (reference sequence). This CDR3 comprises 14 residues. V dropped 1 base and J dropped 3 bases, with 12 bases sitting between them. CDR3 residues: CSARASGLEETQYF. DNA of the CDR3: TGCAGTGCTAGAGCCAGCGGGCTAGAAGAGACCCAGTACTTC.

The CDR3 coding sequence is TGTGCCAGCCAGGACAGGGGAAGTGAAAAACTGTTTTTT. It encodes CASQDRGSEKLFF. This chain links TRBV6-1 with TRBJ1-4; 9 nucleotides match TRBD1. Germline V gives CDR1 MNHNS, CDR2 SASEGT. V was pared by 8 bases and J by 7 bases, with 5 bases of the junction left unmatched. The CDR3 is 13 residues long.

CDR3 loop: CARGHPAVRTDTQYF. As DNA, the CDR3 is TGTGCCAGGGGCCACCCGGCGGTGAGGACAGATACGCAGTACTTC. This sequence joins TRBV6-1 and TRBJ2-1; D is perhaps TRBD1 (6 bases). The DNA end is more similar to TRBJ2-7, so the J call may be wrong. Germline assignment: CDR1 MNHNS and CDR2 SASEGT. This CDR3 has 15 residues.

The chain recombines TRBV6-1 with TRBJ2-3, with D tentatively TRBD2 (5 bases). The DNA end is more similar to TRBJ2-5, so the J call may be wrong. This CDR3 has 14 residues. In germline, CDR1 is MNHNS, CDR2 SASEGT. CDR3 coding DNA: TGTGCCAGCAGTGGCACCAGCGGCCCAGATACCCAGTACTTC. It codes for CASSGTSGPDTQYF.

This clonotype was picked up a small number of times. The chain employs TRBV11-3 and TRBJ2-1; 14 bases agree with TRBD2. The DNA matches TRBJ2-7 better at its end, which makes the J call doubtful. Germline loops: CDR1 SGHNT, CDR2 YENEEA. The CDR3 loop spans 15 amino acids. The CDR3 here is CASSPGLAGADEQYF. CDR3 DNA: TGTGCCAGCAGCCCGGGACTAGCGGGAGCGGATGAGCAGTACTTC.

Worth noting for this clonotype: A read error is likely, as this CDR3 ends without the conserved phenylalanine or tryptophan. The chain recombines TRBV7-6 with TRBJ2-7; D perhaps matches TRBD2 (6 bases). CDR3 length: 15 residues. The ends were cut back, 5 bases at V and 7 bases at J, with 21 bases in the middle. Germline loops: CDR1 SGHVS, CDR2 FNYEAQ. The CDR3 DNA follows: TGTGCCAGCAGCCCTCGGACTATCGGCAACAATGAGCAGTACTGC. The encoded protein is CASSPRTIGNNEQYC.

The V gene is TRBV27, the J gene TRBJ2-3; D perhaps matches TRBD2 (6 bases). CDR1 is MNHEY and CDR2 is SMNVEV in the germline V gene (reference sequence). V gave up 11 bases and J gave up 2 bases, with 20 bases separating them. The CDR3 is made up of 15 amino acids. CDR3 loop: CAGRTGGRDTDTQYF. The CDR3 nucleotides are TGTGCCGGGAGGACCGGGGGTCGAGACACAGATACGCAGTATTTT.

V and J are TRBV7-8 and TRBJ2-5; the D gene is possibly TRBD2 (6 bases). The CDR3 sequence is 13 residues long. Germline V gene data show CDR1 as SGHVS and CDR2 as FQNEAQ. V dropped 6 bases and J dropped 2 bases, with 10 bases sitting between them. CDR3 residues: CASSSGVQETQYF. The CDR3 DNA is TGTGCCAGCAGTAGCGGCGTTCAAGAGACCCAGTACTTC.

Comment on this clonotype: One end of the junction varies from germline; a read error may be responsible. The CDR3 spells CASTGLSASNMQYF. The CDR3 coding sequence is TGCGCCAGCACGGGGCTGTCAGCCTCAAACATGCAGTACTTC. V gene TRBV10-1 combines with J gene TRBJ2-4; D is possibly TRBD1 or TRBD2 (5 bases each). This CDR3 spans 14 amino acids. The germline CDR1 and CDR2 sequences are WNHNN and SYGVQD (reference sequence).

The chain has TRBV6-1 and TRBJ2-1; maybe TRBD2 (5 bases). The better agreement between TRBJ2-4 and the DNA end casts doubt on the J call. Germline V CDR1 and CDR2: MNHNS, SASEGT. CDR3 length: 17 residues. The CDR3 is CASRAYSGLEAKNIQYF. For the CDR3, the DNA is TGTGCCAGCAGGGCCTACTCCGGACTCGAGGCCAAAAACATTCAGTACTTC.

This clonotype occurred once. Mismatch with germline at one junction end may stem from a read error. The CDR3 here is CASRRTERQDQDTQYF. CDR3 nucleotide sequence: TGTGCCAGCAGGAGAACCGAGAGACAGGACCAAGATACCCAGTACTTT. This chain links TRBV27 with TRBJ2-3, with D possibly TRBD1 on 6 matching bases. Germline values: CDR1 MNHEY, CDR2 SMNVEV (reference sequence). The CDR3 length is 16 residues.

Remarks on this clonotype: A junction end diverges from the germline sequence, so it may reflect a read error. The rearrangement joins TRBV6-5 to TRBJ2-2; D is undetermined. Germline V lookup: CDR1 MNHEY, CDR2 SVGAGI. This CDR3 contains 15 residues. CDR3: CASRLQSGIPETLYF. The CDR3 nucleotides are TGTGCCAGCAGACTCCAGTCCGGAATTCCAGAGACGCTGTATTTT.

This clonotype is classed as medium-sized (0.01 to 0.1%). The gene calls are TRBV6-6 and TRBJ2-1, with 10 bases that match TRBD2. This CDR3 is 15 amino acids long. J lost 3 bases, V lost 6 bases, and 5 bases had no gene match. Germline V gives CDR1 MNHNY, CDR2 SVGAGI (reference sequence). The CDR3 loop is CASSRTSGDYNEQFF. CDR3 bases: TGTGCCAGCAGCCGGACTAGCGGAGACTACAATGAGCAGTTCTTC.

Note on this clonotype: A much larger clonotype is one base distant, so this may be a read error. V usage is TRBV7-6 and J usage is TRBJ2-1, with 15 nucleotides matching TRBD2. The CDR3 length is 18 residues. From germline, CDR1 is SGHVS and CDR2 FNYEAQ. V shed 5 bases, J shed 5 bases, and the junction held 10 bases outside the gene matches. For the CDR3, the DNA is TGTGCCAGCAGCCCGGGACTAGCGGGAGGAAGGTCCCACAATGAGCAGTTCTTC. Protein: CASSPGLAGGRSHNEQFF.

The chain joins TRBV6-2 or TRBV6-3 to TRBJ2-1; D perhaps matches TRBD1 (6 bases). TRBJ2-7 explains the end of the DNA better; the J call may be wrong. The CDR3 consists of 14 residues. Germline CDR1 is MNHEY and CDR2 is SVGEGT. CDR3 protein: CASSATGTTHEQYF. CDR3 nucleotides: TGTGCCAGCAGCGCAACAGGGACGACCCACGAGCAGTACTTC.

This clonotype rates as medium-sized (0.01 to 0.1%). The chain links TRBV10-1 to TRBJ2-1; the D gene is possibly TRBD1 (5 bases). CDR1 is WNHNN, CDR2 SYGVQD, per germline (reference sequence). CDR3 length equals 16 residues. The V end lost 3 bases, the J end lost 4 bases, and 16 bases lay between the germline ends. As DNA, the CDR3 is TGCGCCAGCAGTGATATTTGGACAACCGATTACAATGAGCAGTTCTTC. It translates to CASSDIWTTDYNEQFF.

The V call is TRBV6-5, the J call TRBJ2-3, with TRBD2 matching 7 bases. The germline CDR1 and CDR2 sequences are MNHEY and SVGAGI. The CDR3 extends over 16 amino acids. Losses at the gene ends were 0 bases for V and 5 bases for J; bases not matched to a gene: 8. The CDR3: CASSYSGGGVKDTQYF. CDR3 in DNA: TGTGCCAGCAGTTACTCGGGGGGGGGGGTCAAAGATACGCAGTATTTT.

The sample holds a few counts of this clonotype. The V call is TRBV4-1, the J call TRBJ2-7; the D is unclear. Germline CDR1 and CDR2: MGHRA and YSYEKL. The CDR3 runs to 15 residues. The V and J ends lost 0 bases and 2 bases respectively, with 11 bases between them. The CDR3 coding sequence is TGCGCCAGCAGCCAAGATCGATCCAGTACCTACGAGCAGTACTTC. It translates to CASSQDRSSTYEQYF.

This clonotype showed up just a few times. The V and J genes are TRBV6-1 and TRBJ1-2; maybe TRBD1 (5 bases). This CDR3 is built from 15 residues. Germline V lookup: CDR1 MNHNS, CDR2 SASEGT. V lost 0 bases and J 5 bases, leaving 13 bases between the germline ends. The CDR3, as DNA: TGTGCCAGCAGTGAAGCGCAACAGGCGCGGTATGGCTACACCTTC. Translation: CASSEAQQARYGYTF.

This clonotype turned up a few times. The rearrangement joins TRBV20-1 to TRBJ2-1; D unresolved. The J call is in doubt because the DNA end fits TRBJ2-5 better. CDR1 and CDR2 (germline): DFQATT, SNEGSKA (reference sequence). There are 14 residues in the CDR3. The CDR3 DNA reads TGCAGTGCTAGAGATCCGATGGTGAGAGAGACCCAGTACTTC. It translates to CSARDPMVRETQYF.

This clonotype came up a few times. CDR3 in amino acids: CASGRHTGELFF. In DNA form, the CDR3 reads TGTGCTAGCGGGAGACATACCGGGGAGCTGTTTTTT. J is TRBJ2-2 and V is TRBV12-3 or TRBV12-4, with TRBD2 matching over 9 bases. The CDR3 spans 12 residues.

There are many counts of this clonotype. The chain combines TRBV7-2 with TRBJ2-5; D possibly corresponds to TRBD2 (5 bases). In germline, CDR1 is SGHTA, CDR2 FQGNSA. The CDR3 runs 11 residues. Trimming cost V 5 bases and J 11 bases, with 12 bases left between them. The CDR3 sequence is CASSTGKEQYF. CDR3 DNA: TGTGCCAGCAGCACGGGGAAAGAGCAGTACTTC.

This clonotype was found many times. The chain is built from TRBV25-1 and TRBJ2-3, with D uncertain. Trimming took off 2 bases at V and 8 bases at J, with 5 bases between the two ends. CDR1 and CDR2 from the germline V gene are MGHDK and SYGVNS. The CDR3 is 11 residues long. The CDR3 bases are TGTGCCAGCAGTGAAAGGGTTACGCAGTATTTT. It translates to CASSERVTQYF.

Many counts were recorded for this clonotype. Here the CDR3 DNA reads TGTGCCAGCAGTTTTGCAGGGGCGGGGTTCGATGAGTATGGCTACACCTTC. Translated: CASSFAGAGFDEYGYTF. The chain is built from TRBV27 and TRBJ1-2; tentative D call: TRBD1 (6 bases). CDR1 and CDR2 from the germline V gene are MNHEY and SMNVEV (reference sequence). V was shortened by 3 bases and J by 5 bases, with 22 bases between the two germline ends. This CDR3 contains 17 residues.

This clonotype has at least ten counts. This rearrangement joins TRBV6-5 to TRBJ2-1, with D perhaps matching TRBD1 (5 bases). With the DNA end fitting TRBJ2-7 better, the J assignment may be wrong. The germline CDR1 and CDR2 sequences are MNHEY and SVGAGI. CDR3 length: 14 residues. This CDR3 reads CASSYSAGNYEQYF. The CDR3 DNA reads as TGTGCCAGCAGTTACTCGGCAGGGAACTACGAGCAGTACTTC.

This clonotype was seen a handful of times. The chain employs TRBV7-9 and TRBJ2-1, with D possibly matching TRBD2 (5 bases). The CDR3 runs 12 residues. Germline CDR1 reads SEHNR; CDR2 reads FQNEAQ (reference sequence). V lost 5 bases and J 10 bases, leaving 12 bases between the germline ends. DNA for the CDR3: TGTGCCAGCAGCCTCGACTATCGGGAGCAGTTCTTC. Encoded protein: CASSLDYREQFF. Using reference TRBV7-9 and TRBJ2-1 for the parts outside the CDR3, the full variable domain is DTGVSQNPRHKITKRGQNVTFRCDPISEHNRLYWYRQTLGQGPEFLTYFQNEAQLEKSRLLSDRFSAERPKGSFSTLEIQRTEQGDSAMYLCASSLDYREQFFGPGTRLTVL.

This chain uses TRBV4-1 with TRBJ1-1; no clear D gene. This CDR3 contains 13 residues. The germline V and J ends were trimmed by 4 bases and 1 base, with 7 bases remaining between them. From germline, CDR1 is MGHRA and CDR2 YSYEKL. CDR3 DNA: TGCGCCAGCAGCCGCGGGAAGAACACTGAAGCTTTCTTT. This gives the protein CASSRGKNTEAFF.